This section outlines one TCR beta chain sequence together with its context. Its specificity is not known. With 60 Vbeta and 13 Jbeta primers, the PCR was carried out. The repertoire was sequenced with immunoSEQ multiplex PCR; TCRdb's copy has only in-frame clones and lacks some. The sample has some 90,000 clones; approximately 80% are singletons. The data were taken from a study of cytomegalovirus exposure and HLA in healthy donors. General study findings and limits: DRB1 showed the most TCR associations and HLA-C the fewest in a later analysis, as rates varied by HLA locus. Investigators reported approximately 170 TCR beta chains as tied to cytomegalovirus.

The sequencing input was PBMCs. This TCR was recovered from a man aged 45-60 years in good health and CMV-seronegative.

The DNA of the CDR3 is TGTGCCAGCAGCTTAGATAGTCGGCAGGGGGTTGGGTATACCGGGGAGCTGTTTTTT. Encoded protein: CASSLDSRQGVGYTGELFF. The genes are TRBV11-2 and TRBJ2-2, with TRBD1 identical over 7 bases. Trimming took 0 bases from V and 5 from J; bases not matched to a gene: 15. The CDR3 totals 19 residues. CDR1 SGHAT and CDR2 FQNNGV come from the germline V gene.